This T cell receptor (beta chain) is from a study of control samples from healthy donors and cancer patients. V gave up 1 base and J gave up 5 bases, with 15 bases separating them. The germline V gene has CDR1 MNHEY and CDR2 SVGEGT. CDR3 length: 16 residues. Sequenced by immunoSEQ multiplex PCR; TCRdb stores in-frame clones only, minus some. The sample data list about 190,000 clones. The TCR originated in a woman aged 25 to 39 in good health. The sequenced material came from blood. The chain recombines TRBV6-2 or TRBV6-3 with TRBJ1-5, with D maybe TRBD1 (6 bases). CDR3 nucleotides: TGTGCCAGCAGTTACTTGTCAGGGGTTACCGATCAGCCCCAGCATTTT. Protein sequence: CASSYLSGVTDQPQHF.